This T cell receptor (beta chain) was retrieved from a study of Ad26.COV2.S vaccination and SARS-CoV-2 variants. As for the study in general: Once, or twice with 56 days between doses, Ad26.COV2.S was given intramuscularly.

A few counts support this clone. Indicated treatment: around 19 received Ad26.COV2.S at low or high dose, single or two shots; about 5 received placebo; per-sample allocation not given. The investigators took samples on day 63 after the first vaccine or placebo injection. Cohort 1b enrolled adults aged 18-55 years in Boston. Assay: immunoSEQ multiplex PCR; the TCRdb copy retains only in-frame clones and omits some. The sample contains 300,000 to 400,000 clones, 85% to 90% of which appear only once. The sample here was peripheral blood, taken in a trial of Ad26.COV2.S vaccine versus placebo. This receptor was taken from a person between 18 and 59 years old who received the Ad26.COV2.S COVID-19 vaccine or a placebo.

As DNA, the CDR3 is TGTGCCGCCTTCCCCCAGGCGGCCACTGAAGCTTTCTTT. It encodes CAAFPQAATEAFF. This chain links TRBV2 with TRBJ1-1; D is ambiguous. The germline CDR1 and CDR2 sequences are SNHLY and FYNNEI. The CDR3 has 13 residues. V was shortened by 11 bases and J by 4 bases, with 17 bases between the two germline ends.